Sequencing of this TCR beta chain was carried out in a study of blood T cell repertoires in COVID-19. This CDR3 spans 13 amino acids. Germline V gives CDR1 MNHEY, CDR2 SMNVEV (reference sequence). The ends were cut back, 0 bases at V and 5 bases at J, with 7 bases in the middle. Sequencing used immunoSEQ multiplex PCR; TCRdb keeps in-frame clones, though not all of them. The table lists roughly 150,000 clones, roughly 88% of them singletons. Source material: peripheral blood. This clonotype originated in a woman aged 50 to 60 with acute or convalescent COVID-19. The chain has TRBV27 and TRBJ1-2; D may be TRBD1 (5 bases). This chain's CDR3 is CASSLSGHYGYTF. CDR3 in DNA: TGTGCCAGCAGTTTATCTGGACATTATGGCTACACCTTC.